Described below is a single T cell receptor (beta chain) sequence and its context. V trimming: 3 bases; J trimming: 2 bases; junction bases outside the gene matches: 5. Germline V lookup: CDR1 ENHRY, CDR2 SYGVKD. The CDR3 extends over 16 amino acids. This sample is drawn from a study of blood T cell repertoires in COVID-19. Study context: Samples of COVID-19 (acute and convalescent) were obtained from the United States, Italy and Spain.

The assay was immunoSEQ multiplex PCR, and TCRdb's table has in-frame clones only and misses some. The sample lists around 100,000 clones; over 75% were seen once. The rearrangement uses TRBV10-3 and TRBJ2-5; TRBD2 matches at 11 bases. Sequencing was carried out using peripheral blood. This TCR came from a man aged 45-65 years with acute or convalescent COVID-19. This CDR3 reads CAISENLAGGQETQYF. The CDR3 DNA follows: TGTGCCATCAGTGAAAATCTAGCGGGAGGACAAGAGACCCAGTACTTC.